This T cell receptor (beta chain) was recorded in a study of control samples from healthy donors and cancer patients (dated by TCRdb to 2020 to 2022). Libraries were prepared through the immunoSEQ multiplex PCR assay. This immuneACCESS table, as held by TCRdb, lists in-frame sequences with V and J called but not all clones. Of the missing ones, under half trace to an unresolved V gene in checked studies; the others have no known cause. Counted in this sample were around 68,000 clones; approximately 80% of them appeared once. About 3% of the sample lies in the top ten. The V and J ends are trimmed by 3 bases and 10 bases, leaving 15 bases between them. Taken from cysteine to phenylalanine, the CDR3 has 12 residues. Only the CDR3 portion is preserved as DNA: 36 bases, with reading frame beginning at the first base. The germline V gene specifies SQVTM as CDR1 and ANQGSEA as CDR2. There are a few counts of this clone. Its binding antigen is unknown. It has no much larger one-base neighbor in the sample; base qualities were not kept.

The sample consisted of PBMCs. This chain joins TRBV29-1 to TRBJ1-1; too little of a D gene remains to name it. This TCR was recovered from a woman aged 45-65 years with lung cancer. The CDR3 has the sequence CSVDLGGHGAFF. The sequenced DNA is TGCAGCGTTGATCTCGGCGGCCATGGAGCTTTCTTT.